These T cell receptor beta chains were read from a single sample in a study of patients and donors after allogeneic stem cell transplantation. TCRdb used MiXCR to reprocess the RT-PCR reads, holding one entry per CDR3 protein. The table shows tens of thousands of distinct CDR3 sequences, with around a quarter occurring only once. Material for sequencing was blood, either unsorted or a sorted T cell fraction (not recorded which). These receptors came from a human donor who was either an allogeneic HSCT recipient or a stem cell or donor lymphocyte infusion donor (not recorded which). It is not recorded whose cells these are; they may come from a transplant donor. Each CDR3 is given with its conserved first and last residue. The D gene is left open where the match is weak. Part of the rows lack a size; the others show once, few, many or a class for expanded clones.

v_gene	j_gene	d_gene	abundance	CDR3nt	CDR3aa
TRBV14	TRBJ2-7	-	once	TGTGCCAGCAGCCAAGGAAGGGTCCCGTCCTACGAGCAGTACTTC	CASSQGRVPSYEQYF
TRBV20-1	TRBJ2-7	TRBD1	few	TGCAGTGCTAGGCCAGGGGGTAGAAACGAGCAGTACTTC	CSARPGGRNEQYF
TRBV28	TRBJ1-6	-	-	TGTGCCACCTCAGGAGGACTTGATTCACCCCTCCACTTT	CATSGGLDSPLHF
TRBV4-1	TRBJ2-2	TRBD1	-	TGCGCCAGCAGCCTGGACAGGGCGAACGGGGAGCTGTTTTTT	CASSLDRANGELFF
TRBV5-1	TRBJ2-7	-	once	TGCGCCAGCAGCTTTTCGGGGTTGGAGTACGAGCAGTACTTC	CASSFSGLEYEQYF
TRBV7-2	TRBJ2-1	-	-	TGTGCCAGCAGCTTAGACATGTCGTCCTACAATGAGCAGTTCTTC	CASSLDMSSYNEQFF
TRBV21-1	TRBJ1-5	-	-	TGTGCCAGCACGCGGGGTTCCGCTCAGCCCCAGCATTTT	CASTRGSAQPQHF
TRBV29-1	TRBJ2-1	-	few	TGCAGCGTAGGAGGGTACGAGCAGTTCTTC	CSVGGYEQFF
TRBV12-3/TRBV12-4	TRBJ1-3	-	few	TGTGCCAGCAGTGGACAGCGCACCATATATTTT	CASSGQRTIYF
TRBV2	TRBJ2-5	-	few	TGTGCCAGCAGTGAAGCCCTAGAGACCCAGTACTTC	CASSEALETQYF
TRBV5-1	TRBJ1-2	-	-	TGCGCCAGCAGCCGTGGTGTGGAGTATGGCTACACCTTC	CASSRGVEYGYTF
TRBV6-5	TRBJ2-3	TRBD2	few	TGTGCCAGCACCGCGCGGGGGGCACCCCCGATGGGCACAGATACGCAGTATTTT	CASTARGAPPMGTDTQYF
TRBV7-7	TRBJ2-1	-	-	TGTGCTAGCAGCTCTGGGGTGGGAGTCTACAATGAGCAGTTCTTC	CASSSGVGVYNEQFF
TRBV5-1	TRBJ2-1	TRBD1	-	TGCGCCAGCAGCCGACAGGGTATGTTGGGGAATGAGCAGTTCTTC	CASSRQGMLGNEQFF
TRBV5-8	TRBJ2-6	-	-	TGTGCCAGCAGCTTGATTGGGGCCAACGTCCTGACTTTC	CASSLIGANVLTF
TRBV12-3/TRBV12-4	TRBJ2-5	-	-	TGTGCCAGCAGCCCGGGCGGGCGATCATGGACCCAGTACTTC	CASSPGGRSWTQYF
TRBV7-9	TRBJ2-2	-	-	TGTGCCAGCCCCCACCAGGACAGGAACACCGGGGAGCTGTTTTTT	CASPHQDRNTGELFF
TRBV12-3/TRBV12-4	TRBJ1-1	TRBD1	many	TGTGCCAGCAGTCCGGGACAGGGTTTTATGGCTGAAGCTTTCTTT	CASSPGQGFMAEAFF
TRBV5-1	TRBJ2-6	-	-	TGCGCCAGCAGCTTGGTACAGGGAGTCTTTTCTGGGGCCAACGTCCTGACTTTC	CASSLVQGVFSGANVLTF
TRBV18	TRBJ2-5	-	-	TGTGCCAGCTCACCGAGACAGCAAGAGACCCAGTACTTC	CASSPRQQETQYF
TRBV12-3/TRBV12-4	TRBJ2-3	TRBD2	-	TGTGCCAGCAGTTTAAGTGCGGGAGGCATCACAGATACGCAGTATTTT	CASSLSAGGITDTQYF
TRBV12-3/TRBV12-4	TRBJ1-1	-	large	TGTGCCAGCAGTTTAGGCCAACTTAGGAACACTGAAGCTTTCTTT	CASSLGQLRNTEAFF
TRBV12-3/TRBV12-4	TRBJ1-1	-	few	TGTGCCAGCAGCCCAGGGGATTTGAACACTGAAGCTTTCTTT	CASSPGDLNTEAFF
TRBV20-1	TRBJ1-5	TRBD1	-	TGCAGTGCTAGAGATGCGGGACAGGGGGGCAATCAGCCCCAGCATTTT	CSARDAGQGGNQPQHF
TRBV12-3/TRBV12-4	TRBJ2-1	TRBD2	few	TGTGCCAGCAGTTCCCGACTAGCGGGAGGGAATGAGCAGTTCTTC	CASSSRLAGGNEQFF
TRBV12-3/TRBV12-4	TRBJ2-1	TRBD2	-	TGTGCCAGCACCCCCGGGACTACCTACAATGAGCAGTTCTTC	CASTPGTTYNEQFF
TRBV24-1	TRBJ2-2	TRBD1	many	TGTGCCACCAGTGATTTTCCGAGTACAGGGGTCGGAACCGGGGAGCTGTTTTTT	CATSDFPSTGVGTGELFF
TRBV12-5	TRBJ2-2	-	-	TGTGCTAGTGGTCCGGTACTGGAGACGAACACCGGGGAGCTGTTTTTT	CASGPVLETNTGELFF
TRBV12-5	TRBJ1-5	-	-	TGTGCTAGTGGGACTCAGGGAATTTATAGCAATCAGCCCCAGCATTTT	CASGTQGIYSNQPQHF
TRBV30	TRBJ1-2	-	few	TGTGCCTGGAGCGGCGGGGGGGATGGCTACACCTTC	CAWSGGGDGYTF
TRBV10-3	TRBJ2-5	TRBD1	few	TGTGCCATCAGTGAGTCGACTCGGGACAGGGTAGTGAAGACCCAGTACTTC	CAISESTRDRVVKTQYF
TRBV4-2	TRBJ2-5	-	few	TGTGCCAGCAGGGCGAACCAAGAGACCCAGTACTTC	CASRANQETQYF
TRBV5-1	TRBJ1-5	-	many	TGCGCCAGCAGCTTGCGAGGGGACGATCAGCCCCAGCATTTT	CASSLRGDDQPQHF
TRBV14	TRBJ2-7	TRBD2	-	TGTGCCAGCAGCCAACTTCCGGGACTAGCGGGGTCCTACGAGCAGTACTTC	CASSQLPGLAGSYEQYF
TRBV7-9	TRBJ2-5	TRBD2	few	TGTGCCAGCAGCTCGGGACTAGCGAGTCAAGAGACCCAGTACTTC	CASSSGLASQETQYF
TRBV20-1	TRBJ1-2	-	few	TGCAGTGCACACCCGCGGTCAGGGAGGAGGGATGGCTACACCTTC	CSAHPRSGRRDGYTF
TRBV9	TRBJ1-5	-	many	TGTGCCAGCAGCCCCGCGGATGGGGATTGGCAGCCCCAGCATTTT	CASSPADGDWQPQHF
TRBV7-3	TRBJ1-1	-	-	TGTGCCAGCAGCAAAACAGGATACACTGAAGCTTTCTTT	CASSKTGYTEAFF
TRBV12-3/TRBV12-4	TRBJ1-5	-	-	TGTGCCAGCAGCAGGGTGGGGAGCAATCAGCCCCAGCATTTT	CASSRVGSNQPQHF
TRBV7-2	TRBJ2-3	-	-	TGTGCCAGCAGCGTTGCCAGGGCTGAAGATACGCAGTATTTT	CASSVARAEDTQYF
TRBV7-2	TRBJ1-5	TRBD1	few	TGTGCCAGCAGCCCGGGACAGGGGACTCAGCCCCAGCATTTT	CASSPGQGTQPQHF
TRBV5-1	TRBJ2-7	-	few	TGCGCCAGCAGTGACTACTCCTACGAGCAGTACTTC	CASSDYSYEQYF
TRBV5-5	TRBJ1-1	TRBD1	-	TGTGCCAGCAGCTTTCGCCTTCTCTCCGACAGGGGGAGAACTGAAGCTTTCTTT	CASSFRLLSDRGRTEAFF
TRBV7-2	TRBJ1-2	-	few	TGTGCCAGCAGCTCACACCCCATTCGAGACAGTAACTATGGCTACACCTTC	CASSSHPIRDSNYGYTF
TRBV27	TRBJ2-7	TRBD2	once	TGTGCCAGCACACGGACTAGCGCAGCCTACGAGCAGTACTTC	CASTRTSAAYEQYF
TRBV6-1	TRBJ2-7	-	many	TGTGCCAGCAAGAAGCAAGGGCCAAGCTCCTACGAGCAGTACTTC	CASKKQGPSSYEQYF
TRBV5-5	TRBJ2-5	-	few	TGTGCCAGCAACCGTTTTCTCAAAGAGACCCAGTACTTC	CASNRFLKETQYF
TRBV7-8	TRBJ1-1	-	-	TGTGCCAGCAGCTTAGCCGAACAGGGAATGAACACTGAAGCTTTCTTT	CASSLAEQGMNTEAFF
TRBV2	TRBJ1-6	-	few	TGTGCCAGGCAGGGTGAAGATTCACCCCTCCACTTT	CARQGEDSPLHF
TRBV10-3	TRBJ1-1	-	-	TGTGCCACCTGGGCGGCGGATGAAGCTTTCTTT	CATWAADEAFF
TRBV10-3	TRBJ1-1	-	many	TGTGCCATCGGCGACAACTTTTACACTGAAGCTTTCTTT	CAIGDNFYTEAFF